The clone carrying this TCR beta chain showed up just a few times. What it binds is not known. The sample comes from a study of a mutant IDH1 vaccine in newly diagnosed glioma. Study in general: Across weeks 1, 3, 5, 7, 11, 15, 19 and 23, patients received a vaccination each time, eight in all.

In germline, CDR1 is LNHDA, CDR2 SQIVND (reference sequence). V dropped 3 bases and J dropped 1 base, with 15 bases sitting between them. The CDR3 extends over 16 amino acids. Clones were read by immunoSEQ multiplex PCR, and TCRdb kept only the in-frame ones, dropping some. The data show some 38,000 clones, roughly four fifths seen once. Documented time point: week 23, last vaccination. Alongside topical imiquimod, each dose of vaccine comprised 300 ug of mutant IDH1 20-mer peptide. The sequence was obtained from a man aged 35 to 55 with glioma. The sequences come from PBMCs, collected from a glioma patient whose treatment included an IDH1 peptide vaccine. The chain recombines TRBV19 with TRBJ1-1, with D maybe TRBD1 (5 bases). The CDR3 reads CASSIFGFTGNTEAFF. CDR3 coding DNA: TGTGCCAGTAGTATTTTTGGGTTTACAGGGAACACTGAAGCTTTCTTT.